This T cell receptor (beta chain) was sequenced for a study of graft-versus-host responses after intestinal transplantation. Clones were sequenced by immunoSEQ multiplex PCR, and TCRdb holds only the in-frame ones, with some missing. Seen here are about 120,000 clones, around nine tenths observed once, and the top ten hold more than 0.15%. Details on this clone: What it recognizes is unknown.

The V gene end was trimmed by 2 bases and the J gene end by 7 bases; junction bases not matched to a gene: 6. Germline V lookup: CDR1 MNHEY, CDR2 SVGAGI. This CDR3 contains 14 residues. The source was unstimulated CD4+ T cells sorted from spleen or lymph node cells, collected before intestinal transplant. This sequence was found in a human donor who received an intestinal transplant. V usage is TRBV6-5 and J usage is TRBJ2-7; 9 positions agree with TRBD2. CDR3 sequence reads: CASSYERGAREQYF. CDR3 bases: TGTGCCAGCAGTTACGAGCGGGGGGCGCGGGAGCAGTACTTC.